A single sample gave rise to the 11 T cell receptor beta chains below, sequenced in a study of blood T cell repertoires in COVID-19. The table came from immunoSEQ multiplex PCR; TCRdb's copy has only in-frame clones and leaves some out. This table holds about 350,000 clones, about nine tenths found once. Sequenced sample: PBMCs or T cells enriched from blood (not recorded which). The origin of the receptors is a woman in her 30s who had been exposed to COVID-19.

This chain uses TRBV18 with TRBJ2-2; TRBD1 is a possible D gene (6 bases). In germline, CDR1 is KGHSH, CDR2 LQKENI. The CDR3 sequence is 14 residues long. V gave up 8 bases and J gave up 1 base, with 11 bases separating them. CDR3 loop: CASVGQLNTGELFF. DNA of the CDR3: TGTGCCAGCGTAGGACAGCTGAACACCGGGGAGCTGTTTTTT.

The chain links TRBV29-1 to TRBJ2-1; D uncertain. V lost 7 bases and J 4 bases, leaving 11 bases between the germline ends. The CDR3 extends over 12 amino acids. CDR1 SQVTM and CDR2 ANQGSEA come from the germline V gene. CDR3 residues: CSAVAAYNEQFF. CDR3 coding DNA: TGCAGCGCCGTCGCGGCTTACAATGAGCAGTTCTTC.

V is TRBV5-1 and J is TRBJ2-2, with 10 bases aligning to TRBD2. The germline gives CDR1 SGHRS, CDR2 YFSETQ. V lost 4 bases, J lost 5 bases, and 5 bases stayed unmatched. The CDR3 loop spans 15 amino acids. The CDR3 sequence: CASSPGTSVTGELFF. The CDR3 region has the DNA TGCGCCAGCAGCCCGGGGACTAGCGTTACCGGGGAGCTGTTTTTT. Combining the CDR3 with reference TRBV5-1 and TRBJ2-2 gives the whole variable domain KAGVTQTPRYLIKTRGQQVTLSCSPISGHRSVSWYQQTPGQGLQFLFEYFSETQRNKGNFPGRFSGRQFSNSRSEMNVSTLELGDSALYLCASSPGTSVTGELFFGEGSRLTVL.

This clone was counted a single time. The rearrangement joins TRBV13 to TRBJ2-1, with 9 bases aligning to TRBD2. Trimming cost V 0 bases and J 3 bases; bases outside gene matches: 6. Germline lookup yields CDR1 PRHDT and CDR2 FYEKMQ (reference sequence). The CDR3 sequence is 17 residues long. The CDR3 DNA follows: TGTGCCAGCAGCTTAGGCCCGGGACTAGCAAGCTACAATGAGCAGTTCTTC. Translated: CASSLGPGLASYNEQFF.

The V and J genes are TRBV5-1 and TRBJ1-3; D is unclear. From germline, CDR1 is SGHRS and CDR2 YFSETQ. This CDR3 spans 9 amino acids. V was pared by 7 bases and J by 10 bases, with 6 bases between. DNA of the CDR3: TGCGCCAGCGTCTCGACCATATATTTT. Protein: CASVSTIYF.

V is TRBV30 and J is TRBJ1-1, with D perhaps TRBD1 (6 bases). CDR3 size: 13 residues. The germline V gene has CDR1 GTSNPN and CDR2 SVGIG (reference sequence). V lost 3 bases, J lost 4 bases, and 12 bases lay in between. The CDR3 sequence is CAWSTGIRTEAFF. The CDR3 nucleotides are TGTGCCTGGAGCACAGGGATTCGCACTGAAGCTTTCTTT. The variable domain in full, with the rest retrieved from reference TRBV30 and TRBJ1-1, is SQTIHQWPATLVQPVGSPLSLECTVEGTSNPNLYWYRQAAGRGLQLLFYSVGIGQISSEVPQNLSASRPQDRQFILSSKKLLLSDSGFYLCAWSTGIRTEAFFGQGTRLTVV.

This clone has only one observation. The genes are TRBV6-5 and TRBJ1-1, with D tentatively TRBD1 (5 bases). The CDR3 sequence is 16 residues long. Trimming removed 1 base at V and 1 base at J, with 13 bases between. Germline CDR1 reads MNHEY; CDR2 reads SVGAGI. The CDR3 loop is CASSYWQGVGNTEAFF. CDR3 coding DNA: TGTGCCAGCAGTTACTGGCAGGGCGTAGGGAACACTGAAGCTTTCTTT.

The gene calls are TRBV5-1 and TRBJ1-4, with a weak D call TRBD1 (5 bases). V was pared by 2 bases and J by 6 bases, with 11 bases between. Germline assignment: CDR1 SGHRS and CDR2 YFSETQ. This CDR3 contains 14 residues. In DNA, the CDR3 is TGCGCCAGCAGCTTAAGGGGTTTGGATGAAAAACTGTTTTTT. Its protein is CASSLRGLDEKLFF.

This clone was recorded only once. The rearrangement links TRBV24-1 to TRBJ2-5; TRBD1 might be the D (6 bases). The CDR3 sequence is 16 residues long. In germline, CDR1 is KGHDR, CDR2 SFDVKD. Trimming left V 3 bases short and J 4 bases short, with 17 bases between. Here the CDR3 DNA reads TGTGCCACCAGTGATGTCCGGACAGCCATGGGAGAGACCCAGTACTTC. The encoded protein is CATSDVRTAMGETQYF.

The rearrangement joins TRBV13 to TRBJ2-1; TRBD2 matches 7 bases. With 2 bases clipped from V and 7 bases from J, the junction kept 11 bases outside the gene matches. Germline values: CDR1 PRHDT, CDR2 FYEKMQ (reference sequence). CDR3 size: 16 residues. As DNA, the CDR3 is TGTGCCAGCAGCTTAAGACGACTAGCCTCTACAAATGAGCAGTTCTTC. Residues: CASSLRRLASTNEQFF.

The chain carries TRBV28 and TRBJ1-6; maybe TRBD1 (6 bases). Between the trimmed V and J ends, which lost 5 bases and 0 bases, there was a span of 11 bases. The CDR3 covers 16 residues. Germline-derived CDR1 and CDR2 are MDHEN and SYDVKM. The chain's CDR3 is CASSRARGSYNSPLHF. The CDR3 nucleotides are TGTGCCAGCAGTCGGGCCAGGGGCTCCTATAATTCACCCCTCCACTTT.